The rows below give T cell receptor beta chains drawn from one sample of a study of blood T cell repertoires in COVID-19. Repertoires were generated with immunoSEQ multiplex PCR, while TCRdb's copy carries only in-frame clones and drops some. The table records roughly 75,000 clones, roughly 90% of them present only once. The sequenced sample consisted of peripheral blood. The source of these receptors is an elderly man with COVID-19, enrolled during active disease. Both conserved end residues are part of each CDR3. Fields, in order: CDR3 DNA, CDR3 protein, J gene, D gene, clone size, V gene. A D gene is named only where the DNA matches it firmly. Size is stated for part of the rows, as once, few or many counts, or as a class when the clone is expanded.

TGTGCCAGCTCACCAGGGTACAGGGCCTACGAGCAGTACTTC CASSPGYRAYEQYF TRBJ2-7 NA once TRBV18
TGTGCCAGCAGTTTTTCAGGGACAGGAAGTGAAAAACTGTTTTTT CASSFSGTGSEKLFF TRBJ1-4 TRBD1 NA TRBV6-2/TRBV6-3
TGTGCCAGCTCACCGCAGAAGACAGGGGGCGGAAACACCATATATTTT CASSPQKTGGGNTIYF TRBJ1-3 TRBD1 NA TRBV18
TGCGCCAGCAGCTTGGACGGGAGGGGTGACAATGAAAAACTGTTTTTT CASSLDGRGDNEKLFF TRBJ1-4 NA NA TRBV5-1
TGCGCCAGCAGCTTAGAAAACAGGGAGGCTTTCTTT CASSLENREAFF TRBJ1-1 NA NA TRBV5-1
TGTGCCAGCACCGCAGGACAGGGACTAAATTCACCCCTCCACTTT CASTAGQGLNSPLHF TRBJ1-6 TRBD1 NA TRBV5-4
TGTGCCAGCAGTGAAGCTTACGGTCGTAACTATGGCTACACCTTC CASSEAYGRNYGYTF TRBJ1-2 NA NA TRBV2
TGTGCCAGCGGGGGGGGTTCACCCCTCCACTTT CASGGGSPLHF TRBJ1-6 NA few TRBV19
TGTGCCAGCAGCCAAGACCAGGGAATTAGAGGGGAGCTGTTTTTT CASSQDQGIRGELFF TRBJ2-2 NA NA TRBV3-1/TRBV3-2
TGTGCCAGTAGTACCGGACAGGGAAACACTGAAGCTTTCTTT CASSTGQGNTEAFF TRBJ1-1 TRBD1 few TRBV19
TGCAGCGTTAAACAACAGGGATCCACAGATACGCAGTATTTT CSVKQQGSTDTQYF TRBJ2-3 NA NA TRBV29-1
TGTGCCAGCAGCCCCTCGGGACTAGCGGGGTTTAATGAGCAGTTCTTC CASSPSGLAGFNEQFF TRBJ2-1 TRBD2 NA TRBV9
TGTGCCAGCACCTCCCTCCGGGGGGGCCAAGAGACCCAGTACTTC CASTSLRGGQETQYF TRBJ2-5 TRBD2 NA TRBV28
TGTGCCAGCAGTTACGGCCAGAACACTGAAGCTTTCTTT CASSYGQNTEAFF TRBJ1-1 NA NA TRBV6-5
TGTGCCAGCAGCTTGGCAGGACGGGAGATTAATGAAAAACTGTTTTTT CASSLAGREINEKLFF TRBJ1-4 NA NA TRBV7-9
TGCGCCAGCAGCCAAGATTTCTTGGGACAGTACAATCAGCCCCAGCATTTT CASSQDFLGQYNQPQHF TRBJ1-5 TRBD1 NA TRBV4-1
TGTGCCAGCAGCTTACTGAGGGACAGCCAAGAGACCCAGTACTTC CASSLLRDSQETQYF TRBJ2-5 TRBD1 NA TRBV11-2
TGTGCCAGCAGCTCCCCTAGCGGGGGGGCCTACGAGCAGTACTTC CASSSPSGGAYEQYF TRBJ2-7 TRBD2 NA TRBV5-4
TGTGCCAGCAGTATGGAGGACGTCCGCTTGAACACTGAAGCTTTCTTT CASSMEDVRLNTEAFF TRBJ1-1 NA NA TRBV6-2/TRBV6-3
TGTGCCAGTAGCGCAGCGGCTCAGGTCGGGGAGCTGTTTTTT CASSAAAQVGELFF TRBJ2-2 NA NA TRBV19
TGTGCCAGCACCGGGGAGGGGAGCACAGATACGCAGTATTTT CASTGEGSTDTQYF TRBJ2-3 TRBD2 NA TRBV7-9
TGTGCCAGCAGTCCGCGGGACAGGGGCCATGGCTACACCTTC CASSPRDRGHGYTF TRBJ1-2 TRBD1 NA TRBV28
TGCGCCAGCAGCCGGGGGCAGGGAATTGGGAACTATGGCTACACCTTC CASSRGQGIGNYGYTF TRBJ1-2 NA NA TRBV4-1
TGTGCCACCAGCAGAGATCCCCAGGGAGAAGCTTTCTTT CATSRDPQGEAFF TRBJ1-1 NA once TRBV15
TGTGCCAGCAGTTTAGGGCCACAGAGCTCCTACGAGCAGTACTTC CASSLGPQSSYEQYF TRBJ2-7 NA few TRBV7-2
TGCGCCAGCAGCTTCGAACGTCCAGCCGGGGAGCTGTTTTTT CASSFERPAGELFF TRBJ2-2 NA NA TRBV5-1
TGTGCCAGCAGCTCCCTAACCGGGGGGCCGGGGGTTAGCTACACCTTC CASSSLTGGPGVSYTF TRBJ1-2 NA few TRBV7-9
TGTGCCAGCAGTGGAACGGGACACCGACGGGAAAAACTGTTTTTT CASSGTGHRREKLFF TRBJ1-4 NA NA TRBV27
TGTGCCAGCAGCCAAGGCGGACAGGGGGCAGATACGCAGTATTTT CASSQGGQGADTQYF TRBJ2-3 TRBD1 NA TRBV4-2
TGTGCCAGCAGCTTTGACAGGGTCCAAGAGACCCAGTACTTC CASSFDRVQETQYF TRBJ2-5 TRBD1 NA TRBV7-2
TGTGCCAGCAGCTTGGGAGGACTAGCGGGCCTAAGCTCCTACGAGCAGTACTTC CASSLGGLAGLSSYEQYF TRBJ2-7 TRBD2 NA TRBV5-4
TGTGCCAGCAGCCCGGACAGCTATTATGGCTACACCTTC CASSPDSYYGYTF TRBJ1-2 NA few TRBV14
TGTGCCAGCACCCTAGACAGGGGGACGGGCGGCTACACCTTC CASTLDRGTGGYTF TRBJ1-2 TRBD1 NA TRBV7-2
TGTGCCAGCAGCCAAGATTGGCAGGGCTCTCAGCCCCAGCATTTT CASSQDWQGSQPQHF TRBJ1-5 NA NA TRBV3-1/TRBV3-2
TGTGCCAGCAGCTTGGGACTATACACAGATACGCAGTATTTT CASSLGLYTDTQYF TRBJ2-3 TRBD2 NA TRBV7-3
TGTGCCAGCTCACCACAATCCAGGGCGGGAGGAAACACCATATATTTT CASSPQSRAGGNTIYF TRBJ1-3 NA NA TRBV18
TGCGCCAGCAGCCAAGATCCCGACAGGGAATCCTACGAGCAGTACTTC CASSQDPDRESYEQYF TRBJ2-7 TRBD1 NA TRBV4-1
TGTGCCAGCAGCTCGCGGGGCCCCTACGAGCAGTACTTC CASSSRGPYEQYF TRBJ2-7 NA NA TRBV3-1/TRBV3-2
TGTGCCATCAGTGAATCCCCGACAGGACTCTCTGGAAACACCATATATTTT CAISESPTGLSGNTIYF TRBJ1-3 NA NA TRBV10-3
TGTGCCAGCAGCCAAGATCAGGGGGCGGGTCAGCCCCAGCATTTT CASSQDQGAGQPQHF TRBJ1-5 TRBD1 NA TRBV3-1/TRBV3-2
TGCGCCAGCAGCTTGGCCCAGGGACTGGGGGGCTACACCTTC CASSLAQGLGGYTF TRBJ1-2 NA few TRBV5-1
TGTGCCAGCAGCTTAGCGTGGGGCAGGGGGACAGATACGCAGTATTTT CASSLAWGRGTDTQYF TRBJ2-3 TRBD1 NA TRBV7-6
TGTGCCAGCAGCTTAGACAGGTCGATCACCGGGGAGCTGTTTTTT CASSLDRSITGELFF TRBJ2-2 NA NA TRBV11-2
TGTGCCAGTAGCCCGGACAGGGGGGCAAATCAGCCCCAGCATTTT CASSPDRGANQPQHF TRBJ1-5 TRBD1 NA TRBV19
TGTGCCAGCAGTCCCTCTGGGGCGCTTAACTATGGCTACACCTTC CASSPSGALNYGYTF TRBJ1-2 NA NA TRBV6-6
TGTGCCAGCAGCTTAAGTGCCGGGGGGTGGGATGAGCAGTTCTTC CASSLSAGGWDEQFF TRBJ2-1 TRBD2 NA TRBV7-2
TGTGCCAGCAGATTGTCGGGAGGGGACGGTGAAGCTTTCTTT CASRLSGGDGEAFF TRBJ1-1 NA NA TRBV28
TGTGCCAGTAGGGGATCAGGGGTTTACCAAGAGACCCAGTACTTC CASRGSGVYQETQYF TRBJ2-5 NA NA TRBV19
TGTGCCAGTAGTCCGGTTGTGACATCGACCTATGGCTACACCTTC CASSPVVTSTYGYTF TRBJ1-2 NA once TRBV19
TGCGCCAGCAGCCAAGATGGCGCGACTTGGGCCAAAAACATTCAGTACTTC CASSQDGATWAKNIQYF TRBJ2-4 NA NA TRBV4-1
TGTGCCAGCAGCTCAGGGGAGGGGAACGAAGCTTTCTTT CASSSGEGNEAFF TRBJ1-1 NA NA TRBV7-3
TGTGCCAGCGGTCGAACACGGCAGGGTCCCACCTATGGCTACACCTTC CASGRTRQGPTYGYTF TRBJ1-2 NA few TRBV6-6
TGTGCCAGCACCCCCACAGTAGGGGAAAATTCACCCCTCCACTTT CASTPTVGENSPLHF TRBJ1-6 NA once TRBV2
TGTGCCTGGAGTTTGGGGAGACAAGCCTATAATTCACCCCTCCACTTT CAWSLGRQAYNSPLHF TRBJ1-6 NA NA TRBV30
TGTGCCAGCAGCTCATGGGCCTTCTACACCGGGGAGCTGTTTTTT CASSSWAFYTGELFF TRBJ2-2 NA NA TRBV7-2
TGTGCCAGCAGCTTAGCCGTCGGACAGGCTGAAGCTTTCTTT CASSLAVGQAEAFF TRBJ1-1 TRBD1 NA TRBV7-8
TGCGCCAGCAGCGTGACAGTTAACGCTGAAGCTTTCTTT CASSVTVNAEAFF TRBJ1-1 NA NA TRBV5-1
TGTGCCACAGCCCCGCAGGGAAAAAACATTCAGTACTTC CATAPQGKNIQYF TRBJ2-4 NA few TRBV19
TGTGCCAGCTCATTGGGACAGGGGACCTCGAACTATGGCTACACCTTC CASSLGQGTSNYGYTF TRBJ1-2 TRBD1 NA TRBV18
TGTGCCAGCAAGAAACCGAGACAGGGAACAGATACGCAGTATTTT CASKKPRQGTDTQYF TRBJ2-3 TRBD1 NA TRBV6-5